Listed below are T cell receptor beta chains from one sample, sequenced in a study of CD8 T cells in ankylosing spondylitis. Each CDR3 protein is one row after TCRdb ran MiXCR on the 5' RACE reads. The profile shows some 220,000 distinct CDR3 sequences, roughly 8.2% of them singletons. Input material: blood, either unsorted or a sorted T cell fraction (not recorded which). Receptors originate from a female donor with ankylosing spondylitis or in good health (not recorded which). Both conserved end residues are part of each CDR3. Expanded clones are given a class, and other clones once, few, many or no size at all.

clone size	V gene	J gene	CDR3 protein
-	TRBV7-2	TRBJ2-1	CASSTLAGVVSEQFF
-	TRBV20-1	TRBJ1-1	CSARSRGSGLRNTEAFF
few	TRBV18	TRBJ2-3	CASSPPGAESTDTQYF
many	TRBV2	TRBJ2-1	CASAQDSNNEQFF
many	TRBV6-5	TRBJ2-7	CASSYSIPGQGPQQYF
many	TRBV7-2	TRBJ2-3	CASSRTSGLLDTQYF
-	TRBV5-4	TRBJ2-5	CASSPDRGQETQYF
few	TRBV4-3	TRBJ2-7	CASSQDSSGRAYEQYF
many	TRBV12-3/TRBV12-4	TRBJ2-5	CASSLGTSETQYF
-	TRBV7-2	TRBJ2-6	CASSLDLTSGANVLTF
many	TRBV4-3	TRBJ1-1	CASSQAQGREAFF
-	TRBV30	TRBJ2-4	CAWRGQSKNIQYF
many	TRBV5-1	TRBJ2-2	CASSLASGQNTGELFF
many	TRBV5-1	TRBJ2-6	CASSLGKSGANVLTF
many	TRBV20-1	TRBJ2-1	CSASVGAARNEQFF
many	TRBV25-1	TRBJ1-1	CASSGRGWVAEAFF
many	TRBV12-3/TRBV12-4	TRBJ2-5	CASSRTGITKTQYF
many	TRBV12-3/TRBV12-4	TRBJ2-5	CASSFQRAETQYF
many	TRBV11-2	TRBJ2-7	CASSSLPILPGQKNERQYF
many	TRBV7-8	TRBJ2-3	CASSHNQGRGGDTQYF
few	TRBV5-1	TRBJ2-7	CASSFTQGPYSYEQYF
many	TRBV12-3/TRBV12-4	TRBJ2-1	CATAGRGQNEQFF
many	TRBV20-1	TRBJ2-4	CSASRGSDIQYF
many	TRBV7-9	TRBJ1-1	CASTPGQGTEAFF
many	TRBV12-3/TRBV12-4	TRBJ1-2	CASSFLQGSYTF
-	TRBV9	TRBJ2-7	CASSVGAGGPGYEQYF
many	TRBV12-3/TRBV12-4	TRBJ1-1	CASRWGGENTEAFF
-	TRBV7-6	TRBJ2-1	CASATSAYNEQFF
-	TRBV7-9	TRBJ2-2	CASRPAGPGELFF
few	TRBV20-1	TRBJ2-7	CSAPELIADSYEQYF
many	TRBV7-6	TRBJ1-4	CASSSQVDRVNEKLFF
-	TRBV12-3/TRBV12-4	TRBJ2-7	CASSLGGGDEQYF
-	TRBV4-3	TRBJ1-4	CASSQETATNEKLFF
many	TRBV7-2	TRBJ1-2	CASSPQGRDGYTF
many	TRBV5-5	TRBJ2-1	CASSSDNEQFF
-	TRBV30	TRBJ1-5	CAWSGDDWGPQHF
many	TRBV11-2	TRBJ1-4	CASSNQGANEKLFF